The TCR beta chain under discussion was sequenced for a study of blood T cell repertoires in COVID-19. As for the study in general: Some COVID-19 samples were acute and others convalescent; all came from the United States, Italy and Spain. PBMCs, B-cell-depleted T cells, or T cells were the source of the cDNA or gDNA that made up the material.

The authors' processing: Amplified reference gene primers provided the basis for estimating nucleated cell counts. The protocol was immunoSEQ multiplex PCR, while the TCRdb copy is restricted to in-frame clones and leaves out a portion. That table gives V, J and clone size, and the DNA gave D and trimming. The sample has tens of thousands of clones; 70% to 90% are singletons. Germline V gene data show CDR1 as SGHRS and CDR2 as YFSETQ. V was pared by 2 bases and J by 1 base, with 12 bases between. The CDR3 loop spans 16 amino acids. In its sample, this clone was seen once. This TCR was recovered from a woman aged 55-70 years with acute or convalescent COVID-19. The rearrangement joins TRBV5-1 to TRBJ2-2; TRBD1 might be the D (6 bases). Specimen: peripheral blood. The CDR3 loop is CASSLGRGVNTGELFF. The CDR3 DNA reads TGCGCCAGCAGCTTAGGCAGGGGTGTGAACACCGGGGAGCTGTTTTTT. Based on the CDR3 plus reference TRBV5-1 and TRBJ2-2, the full variable domain is KAGVTQTPRYLIKTRGQQVTLSCSPISGHRSVSWYQQTPGQGLQFLFEYFSETQRNKGNFPGRFSGRQFSNSRSEMNVSTLELGDSALYLCASSLGRGVNTGELFFGEGSRLTVL.